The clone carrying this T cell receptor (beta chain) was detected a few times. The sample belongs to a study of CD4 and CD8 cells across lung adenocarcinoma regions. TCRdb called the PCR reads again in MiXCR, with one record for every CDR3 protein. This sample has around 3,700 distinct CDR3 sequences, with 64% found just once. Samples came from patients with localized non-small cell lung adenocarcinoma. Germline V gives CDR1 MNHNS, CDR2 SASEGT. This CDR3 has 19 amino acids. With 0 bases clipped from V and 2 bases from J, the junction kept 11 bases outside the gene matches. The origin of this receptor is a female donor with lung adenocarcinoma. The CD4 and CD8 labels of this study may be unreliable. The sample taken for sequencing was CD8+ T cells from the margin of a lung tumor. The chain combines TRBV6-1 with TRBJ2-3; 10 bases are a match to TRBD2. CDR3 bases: TGTGCCAGCAGTGAAGCGCTGGAGATTAGCGGGGGGAACACAGATACGCAGTATTTT. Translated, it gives CASSEALEISGGNTDTQYF.